This TCR beta chain is drawn from a study of vaccination and CD4 T cells after COVID-19. This clonotype has a single count. What it binds is unknown. Cultured CD4+ T cell DNA was sequenced using the Oncomine TCR Beta short-read assay. One entry per CDR3 protein results from TCRdb running MiXCR on the PCR reads. The sample shows fewer than 7,500 distinct CDR3 sequences, around 70% of them seen only once. Treatment given: approximately nine-day PBMC culture with coronavirus spike peptide pools or control peptides (ViraFEST assay). Researchers collected the unexposed donor's CD4+ T cells before the COVID-19 pandemic (2011-2018). The CDR3 loop spans 16 amino acids. With V trimmed by 3 bases and J by 7 bases, 15 bases remained unmatched. In germline, CDR1 is DFQATT, CDR2 SNEGSKA (reference sequence).

The sequencing input was CD4+ T cells from blood, cultured in vitro. This TCR was sampled from a human donor in good health. This chain connects TRBV20-1 to TRBJ1-2; 9 bases map to TRBD1. Here the CDR3 DNA reads TGCAGTGCTAGGAACGCGGGACAGGGACTATCGGCTGGCTACACCTTC. Translating gives CSARNAGQGLSAGYTF.